Below, 9 T cell receptor beta chains from the same sample are listed, as sequenced in a study of blood T cell repertoires in COVID-19. Data came from immunoSEQ multiplex PCR; TCRdb stores just in-frame clones and leaves some out. The data hold more than 300,000 clones, with approximately 91% observed a single time. Material for sequencing was peripheral blood. These receptors all stem from a woman aged 70 to 79 with COVID-19, enrolled during active disease.

The chain joins TRBV29-1 to TRBJ1-2; D perhaps matches TRBD1 (6 bases). With 3 bases removed from V and 5 bases from J, the gap between germline ends came to 16 bases. Germline V gene lookup returns CDR1 SQVTM and CDR2 ANQGSEA. The CDR3 covers 14 residues. The CDR3 DNA reads as TGCAGCGTTGATAACCCCGAGACAGGTTATGGCTACACCTTC. Translated, it gives CSVDNPETGYGYTF.

The chain is built from TRBV6-5 and TRBJ1-3; D ambiguous. Trimming pared 8 bases from V and 0 bases from J, leaving 2 bases between. The CDR3 sequence is 11 residues long. Looked up from germline, CDR1 is MNHEY and CDR2 is SVGAGI. The CDR3 sequence: CASLSGNTIYF. CDR3 sequence (DNA): TGTGCCAGCCTCTCTGGAAACACCATATATTTT.

The V gene is TRBV6-4, the J gene TRBJ2-6; 10 nucleotides agree with TRBD1. V trimming: 6 bases; J trimming: 1 base; junction bases outside the gene matches: 3. This CDR3 has 16 residues. Germline V gene lookup returns CDR1 MRHNA and CDR2 SNTAGT. CDR3 sequence reads: CASSAGQGSGANVLTF. The CDR3 nucleotides read TGTGCCAGCAGCGCGGGACAGGGGTCTGGGGCCAACGTCCTGACTTTC.

The V call is TRBV6-5, the J call TRBJ1-5; D not certain. The CDR3 is made up of 12 amino acids. The V gene's germline CDR1 is MNHEY and CDR2 SVGAGI. V lost 6 bases and J lost 7, with 10 bases in between. CDR3 DNA: TGTGCCAGCAGGGCCTCGGGGCAGCCCCAGCATTTT. It specifies CASRASGQPQHF.

The chain combines TRBV24-1 with TRBJ2-3; 7 positions match TRBD1. The V gene end was trimmed by 4 bases and the J gene end by 2 bases; junction bases not matched to a gene: 8. Germline CDR1 is KGHDR and CDR2 is SFDVKD. The CDR3 is 16 amino acids. CDR3 nucleotide sequence: TGTGCCACCAGTGAACAGGGGTGGGGGAACACAGATACGCAGTATTTT. Protein: CATSEQGWGNTDTQYF.

The rearrangement joins TRBV28 to TRBJ1-2; D is perhaps TRBD1 (5 bases). Germline V CDR1 and CDR2: MDHEN, SYDVKM. V shed 8 bases and J shed 2 bases, with 12 bases lying between them. This CDR3 contains 13 residues. The CDR3 spells CASLDHRNYGYTF. DNA for the CDR3: TGTGCCAGCCTTGACCACAGGAACTATGGCTACACCTTC.

The genes are TRBV6-2 or TRBV6-3 and TRBJ2-7; TRBD1 is a possible D gene (5 bases). The V gene's germline CDR1 is MNHEY and CDR2 SVGEGT. This CDR3 is built from 14 residues. The V end lost 5 bases, the J end lost 1 base, and 12 bases lay between the germline ends. The CDR3 loop reads CASSPQVSSYEQYF. CDR3 nucleotides: TGTGCCAGCAGTCCACAGGTTTCTTCCTACGAGCAGTACTTC.

The rearrangement uses TRBV18 and TRBJ1-4; D is undetermined. CDR3 length equals 11 residues. The V end was cut by 8 bases, the J end by 8 bases, with 9 bases between. In germline, CDR1 is KGHSH, CDR2 LQKENI. For the CDR3, the DNA is TGTGCCAGCGCGGCTACAGAAAAACTGTTTTTT. Residues: CASAATEKLFF.

This clone showed up just a few times. The V and J genes are TRBV2 and TRBJ2-3; maybe TRBD2 (7 bases). Deletions cut 8 bases from V and 6 bases from J, with 27 bases between. The CDR3 loop spans 17 amino acids. Germline assignment: CDR1 SNHLY and CDR2 FYNNEI. DNA for the CDR3: TGTGCCAGCGGGGGGGCGCCGACAGTTCCTAAAGGGGATACGCAGTATTTT. It encodes CASGGAPTVPKGDTQYF.